This entry concerns a single T cell receptor beta chain. Its antigen remains undetermined. No much larger clone exists at a distance of one base, and base qualities are not known. The immunoSEQ Assay, a bias-controlled multiplex PCR, was used to amplify TCRbeta CDR3 regions from genomic DNA. In the paper's pipeline: The number of nucleated cells in each sample was estimated from the amplification of reference gene primers within the assay. To quantify the absolute abundance of each unique TCRbeta CDR3 rearrangement, sequence reads were collapsed and filtered. For each sample, productive Simpson clonality was calculated as the square root of Simpson's diversity index across productive rearrangements. The clones in this table, taken by TCRdb from immuneACCESS, are in-frame only. Not every clone is retained; where verified, under half of the shortfall comes from an unresolved V gene, and the cause of the rest is unknown. Clonal size and the V and J genes are those of that table, whereas D and trimming came from the DNA. This sample lists tens of thousands of clones; roughly 84% were detected once. Clones ranked in the top ten supply 10% of the sample.

This entry is derived from a study of blood T cell repertoires in COVID-19 (TCRdb year 2020). Concerning the study at large: The collaborator samples originated in the United States, Italy and Spain and spanned the acute and convalescent phases of COVID-19. The material from the prospective study consisted of cDNA or gDNA derived from T cells, B-cell-depleted T cells, or PBMCs. The dataset comprised deeply sampled blood TCRbeta repertoires from subjects exposed to, actively infected with, or recovered from COVID-19. The repertoires were made available in a free public database intended to serve as a resource for research on the immune response to SARS-CoV-2. The samples were drawn from two sources: the first 160 participants of the ongoing ImmuneRACE study, and fewer than 1,500 subjects contributed by 6 global collaborators. A de-identified subject ID, COVID-19 status, age in years and sex were almost always included in the sample metadata. Where available, HLA class I and class II types were taken from metadata supplied by the sample provider and were not determined by assay-based typing.

One collaborating source in Seattle enrolled patients while the patients were actively infected and followed the patients over time throughout the course of disease. Collaborating institutions collected whole blood in K2EDTA tubes following their own protocols. For TCRbeta analysis, collaborators shipped samples in one of three forms: frozen whole blood, isolated PBMCs, or DNA extracted from either of those sample types. Broader findings and caveats from the paper: Clinical and demographic metadata were provided uncurated, with the amount varying by source and participant.

Sequenced: peripheral blood. The TCR was taken from a man younger than 40 with COVID-19, enrolled during active disease.

Here is the DNA: TGTGCCTGGAATCTCGGGACAGCTAACTATGGCTACACCTTC. It specifies CAWNLGTANYGYTF. This chain is built from TRBV30 and TRBJ1-2, with 7 middle bases fitting TRBD1. CDR1 and CDR2 were assigned from the germline V gene (reference sequence) as GTSNPN and SVGIG. From its cysteine to its phenylalanine, the CDR3 spans 14 amino acids. The entry retains the CDR3 DNA only, 42 bases that are in frame from base 1. The V end gives up 4 bases and the J end 0 bases, leaving 5 bases in the junction not matched to a gene.